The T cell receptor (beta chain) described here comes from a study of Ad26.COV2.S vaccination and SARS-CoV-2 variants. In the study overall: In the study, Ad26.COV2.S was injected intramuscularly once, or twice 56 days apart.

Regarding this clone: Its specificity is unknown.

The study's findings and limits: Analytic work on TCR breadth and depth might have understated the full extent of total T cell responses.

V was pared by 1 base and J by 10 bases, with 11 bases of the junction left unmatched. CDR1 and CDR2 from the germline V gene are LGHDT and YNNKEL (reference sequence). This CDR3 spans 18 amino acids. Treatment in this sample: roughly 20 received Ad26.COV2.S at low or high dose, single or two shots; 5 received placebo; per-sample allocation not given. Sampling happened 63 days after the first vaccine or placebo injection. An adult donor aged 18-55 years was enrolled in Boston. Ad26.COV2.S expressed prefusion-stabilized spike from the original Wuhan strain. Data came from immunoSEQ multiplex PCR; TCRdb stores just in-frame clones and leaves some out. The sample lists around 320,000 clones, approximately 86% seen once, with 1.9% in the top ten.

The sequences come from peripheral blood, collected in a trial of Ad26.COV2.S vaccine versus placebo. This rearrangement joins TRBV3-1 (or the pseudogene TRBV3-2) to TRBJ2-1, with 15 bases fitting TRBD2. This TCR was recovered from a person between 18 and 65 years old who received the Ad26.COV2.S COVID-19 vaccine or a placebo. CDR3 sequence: CASSQGISGTSGGKEQFF. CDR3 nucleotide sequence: TGTGCCAGCAGCCAAGGCATTTCGGGGACTAGCGGGGGGAAAGAGCAGTTCTTC.